The 32 T cell receptor beta chains listed next were all sequenced from one sample in a study of T-cell reconstitution after alpha-beta-depleted transplantation in children. Preparation of the TCRbeta library involved a method that used unique molecular identifiers. From the PCR reads, TCRdb called clonotypes with MiXCR, one entry per CDR3 protein. The sample lists 200,000 to 250,000 distinct CDR3 sequences; under 9.5% were seen once. The specimen comprised PBMCs, mostly from graft donor cells, sampled 180 days after TCRalphabeta/CD19-depleted stem cell transplant. These receptors all stem from a male patient aged 10-17 years who had a stem cell transplant for acute lymphoblastic leukemia, so the T cells may come from the graft donor.

This clonotype was recorded many times. The chain uses TRBV24-1 and TRBJ2-3, with 13 bases matching TRBD2. Germline V gene sequence: CDR1 KGHDR, CDR2 SFDVKD. This CDR3 spans 17 amino acids. V gave up 4 bases and J gave up 4 bases; unmatched junction bases: 7. The DNA of the CDR3 is TGTGCCACCAGTGACATCGGGACTAGCGGGAAAGCAGATACGCAGTATTTT. It is translated as CATSDIGTSGKADTQYF.

In this sample, this clonotype turned up many times. The rearrangement joins TRBV11-1 to TRBJ1-4; a weak D match, TRBD1 (5 bases). The CDR3 length is 18 residues. The V end lost 6 bases, the J end lost 3 bases, and 23 bases lay between the germline ends. The germline V gene has CDR1 SGHAT and CDR2 FQDESV (reference sequence). The CDR3 loop is CASSLAGFDSRANEKLFF. The CDR3 nucleotides are TGTGCCAGCAGTTTGGCGGGCTTTGATAGCAGGGCTAATGAAAAACTGTTTTTT.

This clonotype has at least ten counts. V usage is TRBV6-2 or TRBV6-3 and J usage is TRBJ1-1, with 8 bases lining up with TRBD1. CDR3 size: 15 residues. V lost 5 bases to trimming and J lost 2 bases; unmatched junction nucleotides: 7. The V gene's germline CDR1 is MNHEY and CDR2 SVGEGT. The CDR3 region is CASSDRDRINTEAFF. CDR3 nucleotides: TGTGCCAGCAGTGACCGGGACAGGATAAACACTGAAGCTTTCTTT.

This clonotype was seen repeatedly, ten times or more. The chain couples TRBV29-1 to TRBJ2-1, with TRBD2 matching 10 bases. The CDR3 covers 15 residues. In germline, CDR1 is SQVTM, CDR2 ANQGSEA. J was trimmed by 5 bases and V by 5 bases; bases with no gene match: 9. In DNA form, the CDR3 reads TGCAGCGTTAACAGCGGGAGGGCCTACCACAATGAGCAGTTCTTC. Translating gives CSVNSGRAYHNEQFF.

A few counts support this clonotype. This chain links TRBV12-3 or TRBV12-4 with TRBJ2-2; possible D gene TRBD1, 7 bases. The length of the CDR3 is 14 residues. Trimming took 2 bases from V and 8 from J, leaving 12 bases between them. CDR3 bases: TGTGCCAGCAGTTTACGGTCAGGGGGGGGGGAGCTGTTTTTT. Translation gives CASSLRSGGGELFF.

This clonotype showed up many times. The gene calls are TRBV5-1 and TRBJ2-7, with D possibly matching TRBD1 (5 bases). The CDR3 totals 12 residues. V lost 4 bases and J lost 6, with 11 bases in between. Germline lookup yields CDR1 SGHRS and CDR2 YFSETQ. The CDR3 is CASSPGHFEQYF. CDR3 nucleotide sequence: TGCGCCAGCAGCCCAGGGCATTTCGAGCAGTACTTC. Using reference TRBV5-1 and TRBJ2-7 for the parts outside the CDR3, the full variable domain is KAGVTQTPRYLIKTRGQQVTLSCSPISGHRSVSWYQQTPGQGLQFLFEYFSETQRNKGNFPGRFSGRQFSNSRSEMNVSTLELGDSALYLCASSPGHFEQYFGPGTRLTVT.

This clonotype was recorded at least ten times. V usage is TRBV5-1 and J usage is TRBJ2-7; 7 bases are a match to TRBD2. The CDR3 loop spans 15 amino acids. Unmatched junction bases numbered 5, after V lost 0 bases and J lost 2 bases. Germline values: CDR1 SGHRS, CDR2 YFSETQ. The CDR3 DNA is TGCGCCAGCAGCTTGGGGAACAGCGGGGCCTACGAGCAGTACTTC. Residues: CASSLGNSGAYEQYF.

This clonotype was recorded many times. The rearrangement uses TRBV6-1 and TRBJ1-3, with 7 bases lining up with TRBD1. V shed 5 bases and J 6 bases; nucleotides not matched to a gene: 7. CDR3 length equals 14 residues. Germline CDR1 is MNHNS and CDR2 is SASEGT. CDR3 nucleotides: TGTGCCAGCAGTATAGGGCAGGGGGAAAACACCATATATTTT. It is translated as CASSIGQGENTIYF.

On this clonotype: A much larger clonotype is one base distant, so this may be a read error. This rearrangement joins TRBV20-1 to TRBJ2-6; the D call may be TRBD1 or TRBD2 (5 bases each). CDR3 length: 15 amino acids. Trimming removed 3 bases at V and 4 bases at J, with 13 bases between. Germline V lookup: CDR1 DFQATT, CDR2 SNEGSKA (reference sequence). The CDR3 loop reads CSASDPRDGANVLTF. CDR3 nucleotide sequence: TGCAGTGCTAGCGATCCCAGGGACGGGGCCAACGTCCTGACTTTC.

This clonotype appeared many times. The CDR3 DNA reads as TGTGCCAGCAGTTTAGGCCGGACAGGGAGATCTGGAAACACCATATATTTT. Amino acid sequence: CASSLGRTGRSGNTIYF. This chain links TRBV12-3 or TRBV12-4 with TRBJ1-3; the match to TRBD1 covers 8 bases. V was pared by 1 base and J by 1 base, with 6 bases of the junction left unmatched. CDR3 length: 17 residues.

This clonotype was recorded at least ten times. The chain has TRBV12-5 and TRBJ1-1; D not resolved. CDR1 and CDR2 (germline): LGHNT, FRNRAP. This CDR3 region has 12 residues. Between the trimmed V and J ends, which lost 2 bases and 8 bases, there was a span of 9 bases. The CDR3 region has the DNA TGTGCTAGTGGTTTGAGGCAGGACGAAGCTTTCTTT. Translation gives CASGLRQDEAFF.

This clonotype was found a few times. The chain is built from TRBV25-1 and TRBJ2-3, with 8 bases identical to TRBD1. This CDR3 contains 16 residues. The germline V gene encodes CDR1 MGHDK and CDR2 SYGVNS. V lost 2 bases, J lost 1 base, and 5 bases stayed unmatched. The CDR3 here is CASSERPGQGTDTQYF. Written as DNA, the CDR3 is TGTGCCAGCAGTGAACGTCCGGGACAGGGCACAGATACGCAGTATTTT.

V is TRBV4-2 and J is TRBJ2-2, with D hard to call. Trimming took 4 bases from V and 3 from J, leaving 15 bases between them. The length of the CDR3 is 16 residues. CDR1 is LGHNA and CDR2 is YNFKEQ in the germline V gene. The CDR3 DNA follows: TGTGCCAGCAGCCCCGGGCTCCCCTCACACACCGGGGAGCTGTTTTTT. Protein sequence: CASSPGLPSHTGELFF.

This clonotype has a count of ten or more. This chain joins TRBV20-1 and TRBJ2-5, with D possibly TRBD1 on 8 matching bases. Trimming removed 6 bases at V and 5 bases at J, with 13 bases between. Germline CDR1 DFQATT, CDR2 SNEGSKA (reference sequence). There are 12 residues in the CDR3. CDR3 loop: CSAQQGGETQYF. The CDR3 region has the DNA TGCAGTGCCCAACAGGGGGGGGAGACCCAGTACTTC.

This clonotype was counted ten times or more. This chain links TRBV20-1 with TRBJ2-5; 10 bases are a match to TRBD1. CDR1 and CDR2 (germline): DFQATT, SNEGSKA (reference sequence). The CDR3 contains 14 residues. J was trimmed by 5 bases and V by 3 bases; bases with no gene match: 6. Here the CDR3 DNA reads TGCAGTGCTAGGCCGGACAGGGGGTGGGAGACCCAGTACTTC. It translates to CSARPDRGWETQYF.

The chain is built from TRBV2 and TRBJ2-7, with 11 positions matching TRBD2. The CDR3 is 15 residues long. Germline V gene lookup returns CDR1 SNHLY and CDR2 FYNNEI. Trimming took 10 bases from V and 3 from J; bases not matched to a gene: 11. CDR3 nucleotides: TGTGCCATCTTGACTAGCGGGATGAGGAACTACGAGCAGTACTTC. Protein: CAILTSGMRNYEQYF.

This clonotype was detected many times. V usage is TRBV4-2 and J usage is TRBJ2-2, with 7 positions matching TRBD1. Germline V gene sequence: CDR1 LGHNA, CDR2 YNFKEQ. Trimming removed 1 base from V and 0 bases from J; junction bases left unmatched: 8. The CDR3 spans 18 residues. In DNA, the CDR3 is TGTGCCAGCAGCCAAGCACATTCTGGGACAGCGAACACCGGGGAGCTGTTTTTT. Protein: CASSQAHSGTANTGELFF.

Regarding this clonotype: Since a much larger clone is just one base distant, this may be a read error. This CDR3 is missing its conserved last phenylalanine or tryptophan, likely due to a read error. The rearrangement joins TRBV12-3 or TRBV12-4 to TRBJ1-6; 7 bases are shared with TRBD1. V lost 2 bases to trimming and J lost 14 bases; unmatched junction nucleotides: 9. The CDR3 contains 14 residues. The CDR3 DNA reads TGTGCCAGCAGTTTAAGACAGGGTCGATGGGCCCTCCACTAT. It codes for CASSLRQGRWALHY.

This clonotype has a count of ten or more. The chain employs TRBV12-3 or TRBV12-4 and TRBJ1-2; 10 nucleotides line up with TRBD1. V shed 3 bases, J shed 2 bases, and the junction held 12 bases outside the gene matches. The CDR3 loop spans 18 amino acids. In DNA form, the CDR3 reads TGTGCCAGCAGTTTTGGGACATACCCGGGACAGGGGAACTATGGCTACACCTTC. Translation gives CASSFGTYPGQGNYGYTF.

The chain links TRBV14 to TRBJ2-5, with 12 bases that match TRBD2. CDR1 is SGHDN, CDR2 FVKESK, per germline. The CDR3 has 15 residues. V lost 4 bases to trimming and J lost 5 bases; unmatched junction nucleotides: 5. CDR3 sequence (DNA): TGTGCCAGCAGCCCGGGACTAGCGGGTGCTGAGACCCAGTACTTC. Translating it yields CASSPGLAGAETQYF.

This clonotype was seen once. A single base separates this from a much larger clone, so it may be a read error. V and J are TRBV12-3 or TRBV12-4 and TRBJ2-7, with D tentatively TRBD1 (6 bases). This CDR3 contains 15 residues. DNA of the CDR3: TGTGCCAGCAGTTTTTCGGGTGTGGGGGCCTACAAGCAGTACTTC. This gives the protein CASSFSGVGAYKQYF.

This clonotype was counted only a few times. The CDR3 region is CASSPHNGTGNLRGYGYTF. For the CDR3, the DNA is TGTGCCAGCAGCCCCCATAATGGGACAGGGAACCTCAGAGGCTATGGCTACACCTTC. V is TRBV4-2 and J is TRBJ1-2, with TRBD1 matching 9 bases. This CDR3 comprises 19 residues. The trim removed 4 bases at V and 4 bases at J, leaving 19 bases unmatched. The germline V gene has CDR1 LGHNA and CDR2 YNFKEQ.

The CDR3 DNA reads TGTGCCAGCTCACCACCGGCTAGCCCAGATACGCAGTATTTT. Translating it yields CASSPPASPDTQYF. V is TRBV18 and J is TRBJ2-3; a possible D gene is TRBD2 (5 bases). Germline loops: CDR1 KGHSH, CDR2 LQKENI. The CDR3 consists of 14 residues. The V gene lost 0 bases and the J gene lost 4 bases, with 8 bases spanning the gap.

This clonotype was seen many times. In DNA form, the CDR3 reads TGTGCCAGCAGTTTAGCAGAGACCTATGGCTACACCTTC. It translates to CASSLAETYGYTF. The chain combines TRBV12-3 or TRBV12-4 with TRBJ1-2; D gene unclear. The length of the CDR3 is 13 residues. Trimming left V 0 bases short and J 4 bases short, with 6 bases between.

This clonotype was seen repeatedly, ten times or more. The chain joins TRBV28 to TRBJ2-2; possible D gene TRBD1, 6 bases. The CDR3 sequence is 16 residues long. CDR1 and CDR2 from the germline V gene are MDHEN and SYDVKM. V was cut by 3 bases and J by 2 bases, with 13 bases left in between. For the CDR3, the DNA is TGTGCCAGCAGTTTGTTGGGGGCCTCTAACACCGGGGAGCTGTTTTTT. Translated: CASSLLGASNTGELFF.

This clonotype was picked up a small number of times. The J gene is TRBJ2-7, the V gene TRBV7-6; no clear D. V dropped 0 bases and J dropped 7 bases, with 10 bases sitting between them. CDR1 is SGHVS and CDR2 is FNYEAQ in the germline V gene. The CDR3 covers 13 residues. The CDR3 loop reads CASSLAPMGEQYF. The CDR3 DNA reads as TGTGCCAGCAGCTTAGCTCCCATGGGGGAGCAGTACTTC.

There are many counts of this clonotype. The chain joins TRBV4-3 to TRBJ2-5; D possibly matches TRBD1 or TRBD2 (5 bases each). Germline V lookup: CDR1 LGHNA, CDR2 YSLEER. The CDR3 has 14 amino acids. V lost 1 base, J lost 7 bases, and 13 bases lay in between. CDR3 sequence (DNA): TGCGCCAGCAGCCAAGGCGGGCAGGGAACGACCCAGTACTTC. Translation: CASSQGGQGTTQYF.

This clonotype showed up many times. This chain uses TRBV6-5 with TRBJ1-1, with D hard to call. CDR1 is MNHEY and CDR2 is SVGAGI in the germline V gene. This CDR3 contains 13 residues. V lost 3 bases and J lost 4, with 9 bases in between. The CDR3 sequence: CASSYYAGTEAFF. The CDR3 bases are TGTGCCAGCAGTTATTACGCAGGCACTGAAGCTTTCTTT.

There are many counts of this clonotype. The rearrangement links TRBV7-9 to TRBJ2-3; TRBD2 is a possible D gene (6 bases). From germline, CDR1 is SEHNR and CDR2 FQNEAQ (reference sequence). The CDR3 extends over 13 amino acids. Deletions cut 5 bases from V and 12 bases from J, with 18 bases between. CDR3 sequence (DNA): TGTGCCAGCAGCATGCGGGACTCAACACCCCAGTATTTT. Protein product: CASSMRDSTPQYF.

This clonotype came up many times. The gene calls are TRBV10-2 and TRBJ1-2; D is unresolved. The germline V gene encodes CDR1 WSHSY and CDR2 SAAADI. Trimming took 2 bases from V and 2 from J, leaving 9 bases between them. The CDR3 length is 14 residues. Here the CDR3 reads CASSENLSNYGYTF. CDR3 sequence (DNA): TGCGCCAGCAGTGAGAACCTTTCGAACTATGGCTACACCTTC.

This clonotype was counted ten times or more. J is TRBJ2-3 and V is TRBV11-2, with TRBD2 matching over 8 bases. The trim removed 1 base at V and 1 base at J, leaving 4 bases unmatched. This CDR3 region has 16 residues. Germline assignment: CDR1 SGHAT and CDR2 FQNNGV. Here the CDR3 reads CASSLGAGGGTDTQYF. CDR3 coding DNA: TGTGCCAGCAGCTTAGGGGCGGGAGGAGGCACAGATACGCAGTATTTT.

This clonotype was counted at least ten times. V is TRBV7-3 and J is TRBJ1-1; 10 bases map to TRBD1. In germline, CDR1 is SGHTA, CDR2 FQGTGA. The V and J ends lost 6 bases and 3 bases, in that order; junction bases with no gene match: 7. This CDR3 comprises 15 residues. This CDR3 reads CASSSGTGVHTEAFF. DNA of the CDR3: TGTGCCAGCAGTTCCGGGACAGGGGTTCACACTGAAGCTTTCTTT. Full variable domain (outside the CDR3, taken from reference TRBV7-3 and TRBJ1-1): GAGVSQTPSNKVTEKGKYVELRCDPISGHTALYWYRQSLGQGPEFLIYFQGTGAADDSGLPNDRFFAVRPEGSVSTLKIQRTERGDSAVYLCASSSGTGVHTEAFFGQGTRLTVV.